The source of this T cell receptor beta chain is a study of ipilimumab plus nivolumab after autologous stem cell transplantation. Regarding the study as a whole: Per the authors, repertoire, Treg and microbiota data justify further study.

Of note for this clone: What it binds is unknown.

Checkpoint therapy with ipilimumab 1 mg/kg began 14 to 28 days after transplant. The repertoire was sequenced with immunoSEQ multiplex PCR; TCRdb's copy has only in-frame clones and lacks some. The sample lists about 84,000 clones, over 80% occurring once. Here the sequenced sample was PBMCs, taken in a trial of ipilimumab plus nivolumab as post-transplant consolidation. This TCR was recovered from a male donor with diffuse large B-cell lymphoma.

The CDR3 region is CASSLSQGDRYNSPLHF. For the CDR3, the DNA is TGTGCCAGCAGCTTATCACAGGGGGATCGATATAATTCACCCCTCCACTTT. This chain links TRBV2 with TRBJ1-6; TRBD1 matches at 8 bases. CDR1 is SNHLY, CDR2 FYNNEI, per germline. The V and J ends lost 6 bases and 4 bases, in that order; junction bases with no gene match: 11. The CDR3 loop spans 17 amino acids.